There are a few counts of the clone carrying this TCR beta chain. Antigen specificity is unknown. This entry is derived from a study of long-term antiretroviral therapy in people with HIV. General study findings and limits: Spans of CDR3 length were tighter for HIV repertoires than for controls.

V was shortened by 3 bases and J by 0 bases, with 12 bases between the two germline ends. This CDR3 comprises 16 residues. Looked up from germline, CDR1 is SEHNR and CDR2 is FQNEAQ (reference sequence). Version v3.0 of the immunoSEQ assay ran at survey level. Sequencing aimed to cover roughly 40,000-50,000 T-cell genomes per sample. Only in-frame clones appear in the TCRdb table, and some are missing; sequencing was by immunoSEQ multiplex PCR. The sample comprises approximately 20,000 clones, 65% to 85% of which are singletons, and approximately 8% rests with the top ten. This chain uses TRBV7-9 with TRBJ1-3; D gene ambiguous. The sequence was obtained from a man aged 18-30 years with HIV. Sequenced material: unsorted PBMCs, taken 0.9 years after starting antiretroviral therapy. The CDR3 DNA reads TGTGCCAGCAGCTTTATGGTGCCGGGCTCTGGAAACACCATATATTTT. It specifies CASSFMVPGSGNTIYF.